These 9 T cell receptor beta chains were all obtained from the same sample, sequenced in a study of chemoradiotherapy in HPV16-positive cancers (dated 2022 in TCRdb). Libraries were built with the immunoSEQ multiplex PCR assay. Imported from immuneACCESS, the table was reduced by TCRdb to in-frame sequences with V and J called. These copies leave out some clones; in studies compared against another copy, an unresolved V gene accounts for under half, and the cause of the remainder is not known. This sample comprises some 13,000 clones, roughly four fifths of them detected only once. The top ten clonotypes cover around 0.96% of the sample. The specimen was taken from a patient who underwent chemoradiotherapy. These receptors were collected from a human donor with HPV-associated anogenital cancer.

The gene calls are TRBV14 and TRBJ2-1; D not certain. Germline V lookup: CDR1 SGHDN, CDR2 FVKESK. This CDR3 is 14 amino acids long. Trimming removed 4 bases at V and 6 bases at J, with 13 bases between. This chain's CDR3 is CASSPLNTGNEQFF. The CDR3 DNA reads TGTGCCAGCAGCCCCCTTAACACGGGCAATGAGCAGTTCTTC.

V gene TRBV19 combines with J gene TRBJ1-1; a weak D match, TRBD1 (5 bases). Germline V gene lookup returns CDR1 LNHDA and CDR2 SQIVND (reference sequence). The V and J ends lost 7 bases and 2 bases respectively, with 17 bases between them. The CDR3 is 15 amino acids. The CDR3 is CASIGDGRLNTEAFF. The CDR3 region has the DNA TGTGCCAGTATAGGGGACGGCAGACTAAACACTGAAGCTTTCTTT.

There are a few counts of this clone. The rearrangement joins TRBV19 to TRBJ1-2; no reliable D call. Germline assignment: CDR1 LNHDA and CDR2 SQIVND (reference sequence). V dropped 3 bases and J dropped 3 bases, with 17 bases sitting between them. The CDR3 runs to 16 residues. DNA of the CDR3: TGTGCCAGTAGTATTCCCTTTGGGATCGGGTACTATGGCTACACCTTC. Its translation is CASSIPFGIGYYGYTF.

The J gene is TRBJ1-2, the V gene TRBV7-2, with D perhaps matching TRBD1 (6 bases). The CDR3 covers 13 residues. V shed 2 bases and J shed 6 bases, with 10 bases lying between them. Germline-derived CDR1 and CDR2 are SGHTA and FQGNSA. CDR3 bases: TGTGCCAGCAGCTTAACAGGGCTGGATGGCTACACCTTC. Protein: CASSLTGLDGYTF. The variable domain in full, with the rest retrieved from reference TRBV7-2 and TRBJ1-2, is GAGVSQSPSNKVTEKGKDVELRCDPISGHTALYWYRQSLGQGLEFLIYFQGNSAPDKSGLPSDRFSAERTGGSVSTLTIQRTQQEDSAVYLCASSLTGLDGYTFGSGTRLTVV.

The rearrangement uses TRBV10-3 and TRBJ1-5; 7 nucleotides agree with TRBD1. The CDR3 is 14 amino acids. Trimming took 10 bases from V and 0 from J; bases not matched to a gene: 6. Germline CDR1 ENHRY, CDR2 SYGVKD. CDR3 region: CATCTGDSNQPQHF. The CDR3 DNA reads as TGTGCCACATGCACAGGGGATAGCAATCAGCCCCAGCATTTT.

The chain couples TRBV25-1 to TRBJ1-2; TRBD1 matches at 12 bases. The J segment lost 7 bases and the V segment lost 1 base, leaving 7 bases of the junction unmatched. CDR3 length equals 16 residues. Germline CDR1 and CDR2: MGHDK and SYGVNS. Written as DNA, the CDR3 is TGTGCCAGCAGTGAATGGGGGACAGGGGGCGCGGGTGGCTACACCTTC. Its translation: CASSEWGTGGAGGYTF.

This clone appeared once. The rearrangement links TRBV5-1 to TRBJ2-1; TRBD1 matches at 9 bases. The CDR3 contains 15 residues. J lost 8 bases, V lost 3 bases, and 9 bases had no gene match. Germline V lookup: CDR1 SGHRS, CDR2 YFSETQ. CDR3 in amino acids: CASSWTGTGRDEQFF. The CDR3 DNA follows: TGCGCCAGCAGCTGGACCGGGACAGGGAGGGATGAGCAGTTCTTC.

This sequence joins TRBV30 and TRBJ1-2, with D unresolved. Per germline, CDR1 GTSNPN and CDR2 SVGIG (reference sequence). The CDR3 sequence is 13 residues long. Trimming removed 3 bases at V and 3 bases at J, with 11 bases between. The CDR3 loop reads CAWSPGMDYGYTF. The CDR3 DNA reads TGTGCCTGGAGCCCGGGGATGGACTATGGCTACACCTTC.

Only one count was recorded for this clone. The CDR3 sequence is CASSTGTGSDTQYF. CDR3 coding DNA: TGCGCCAGCAGCACAGGGACAGGGTCTGATACGCAGTATTTT. The rearrangement links TRBV5-1 to TRBJ2-3; TRBD1 matches 9 bases. V lost 4 bases, J lost 6 bases, and 6 bases stayed unmatched. This CDR3 contains 14 residues. Germline loops: CDR1 SGHRS, CDR2 YFSETQ.